The rows below give T cell receptor beta chains drawn from one sample of a study of blood T cell repertoires in COVID-19. Only in-frame clones appear in the TCRdb table, and some are missing; sequencing was by immunoSEQ multiplex PCR. Here the sample spans around 190,000 clones, approximately 85% being singletons. Sequenced input: peripheral blood. These receptors were collected from a woman aged 55-69 years with acute or convalescent COVID-19. CDR3s leave out the opening cysteine and the closing phenylalanine or tryptophan.

cdr3_aa,v_call,j_call
AISGRGAGNTIY,TRBV10-3,TRBJ1-3
ASRTSGTGAYGYT,TRBV6-5,TRBJ1-2
SASYRNNEQF,TRBV20-1,TRBJ2-1
ASSPLGLAATDTQY,TRBV18,TRBJ2-3
ASSLRGNYGYT,TRBV28,TRBJ1-2
ASSGASNQPQH,TRBV12-3/TRBV12-4,TRBJ1-5
ASSLFDRDSHLSNQPQH,TRBV7-6,TRBJ1-5
ASSLQGRFSFAF,TRBV7-8,TRBJ1-1
ASSNRGIRTYGYT,TRBV3-1/TRBV3-2,TRBJ1-2
ASRRPGQGVSSPLH,TRBV28,TRBJ1-6
ASSDSPAATDTQY,TRBV6-4,TRBJ2-3
ASSLGGSTQETQY,TRBV5-1,TRBJ2-5
ASRSTPAGMNTEAF,TRBV5-1,TRBJ1-1
ASSLGGVQNTEAF,TRBV7-9,TRBJ1-1
ASSLAAGELF,TRBV5-6,TRBJ2-2
ASSPPVGDISPEAF,TRBV28,TRBJ1-1
ASSYSGGRNQY,TRBV6-5,TRBJ2-5
SVEGHSGSRDGELF,TRBV29-1,TRBJ2-2
ASSPTGRGLGQPQH,TRBV5-1,TRBJ1-5
ASSDGGMSNQPQH,TRBV10-2,TRBJ1-5
ASSSGVGKLF,TRBV12-3/TRBV12-4,TRBJ1-4
ASFQGNTEAF,TRBV19,TRBJ1-1
ATGTGLTTEAF,TRBV3-1/TRBV3-2,TRBJ1-1
ASSPGFSSYEQY,TRBV6-5,TRBJ2-7
ASSQRRSYGYT,TRBV16,TRBJ1-2
ASSVAGSIY,TRBV11-2,TRBJ1-3
ASSLGGRDGELF,TRBV5-4,TRBJ2-2
ASRQGPAHETQY,TRBV19,TRBJ2-5
ASSEVGLKTEAF,TRBV6-1,TRBJ1-1
AGRTGGQPQH,TRBV10-1,TRBJ1-5
ASRDRVGSEKLF,TRBV2,TRBJ1-4
ASSPPILSGLSYEQY,TRBV18,TRBJ2-7
SASRGEGGKLF,TRBV20-1,TRBJ1-4
ASSLYISWGGRAQETQY,TRBV5-6,TRBJ2-5
ASSLISSTEAF,TRBV12-3/TRBV12-4,TRBJ1-1
ASSPSRQKSTQETQY,TRBV18,TRBJ2-5